The 31 T cell receptor beta chains in this list originate from one sample, sequenced in a study of control samples from healthy donors and cancer patients. Sequencing used immunoSEQ multiplex PCR; TCRdb keeps in-frame clones, though not all of them. The sample includes about 140,000 clones, approximately 94% seen only once; the top ten take about 12%. Sample: blood. These receptors were obtained from a man in his forties in good health.

The J gene is TRBJ1-1, the V gene TRBV5-1, with unresolved D. CDR3 length equals 13 residues. The germline CDR1 and CDR2 sequences are SGHRS and YFSETQ. V shed 0 bases and J shed 3 bases, with 6 bases lying between them. The CDR3 protein is CASSLGADTEAFF. The CDR3 DNA reads TGCGCCAGCAGCTTGGGCGCGGACACTGAAGCTTTCTTT.

This clone has a single count. The rearrangement joins TRBV4-1 to TRBJ2-1; 9 positions agree with TRBD2. Germline V gene data show CDR1 as MGHRA and CDR2 as YSYEKL. The V gene end was trimmed by 7 bases and the J gene end by 10 bases; junction bases not matched to a gene: 17. The CDR3 totals 16 residues. CDR3 region: CASTLAFQRGDGEQFF. For the CDR3, the DNA is TGCGCCAGCACGTTAGCCTTTCAGCGGGGGGATGGCGAGCAGTTCTTC.

The chain couples TRBV5-6 to TRBJ2-1; TRBD2 aligns across 9 bases. The V segment lost 3 bases and the J segment 4 bases; nucleotides outside the gene matches: 8. The CDR3 totals 16 residues. The V gene's germline CDR1 is SGHDT and CDR2 YYEEEE. The CDR3, as DNA: TGTGCCAGCAGCTCCCGACTAGCGGAGCCGTACAATGAGCAGTTCTTC. Protein product: CASSSRLAEPYNEQFF.

The chain uses TRBV15 and TRBJ1-3, with TRBD1 matching 7 bases. This CDR3 region has 14 residues. Looked up from germline, CDR1 is LNHNV and CDR2 is YYDKDF (reference sequence). Trimming took 4 bases from V and 4 from J; bases not matched to a gene: 4. CDR3 region: CATSIGTAGNTIYF. CDR3 nucleotides: TGTGCCACCAGCATTGGGACAGCCGGAAACACCATATATTTT.

V is TRBV6-1 and J is TRBJ1-3; TRBD1 agrees at 10 bases. The V gene's germline CDR1 is MNHNS and CDR2 SASEGT. This CDR3 spans 15 amino acids. Trimming cost V 2 bases and J 4 bases; bases outside gene matches: 2. CDR3 residues: CASSEPGQGGNTIYF. The DNA for the CDR3 is TGTGCCAGCAGTGAACCGGGACAGGGGGGAAACACCATATATTTT.

This chain uses TRBV3-1 (or the pseudogene TRBV3-2) with TRBJ2-1; unclear D gene. V lost 6 bases and J 10 bases, leaving 13 bases between the germline ends. The CDR3 is 12 residues long. Germline CDR1 and CDR2: LGHDT and YNNKEL (reference sequence). The CDR3 DNA is TGTGCCAGCAGACACCTTACCCTCGAGCAGTTCTTC. Its protein product is CASRHLTLEQFF.

This CDR3 reads CASRHLLQTGANNEQFF. The DNA of the CDR3 is TGCGCCAGCAGACACCTCCTCCAAACGGGGGCCAACAATGAGCAGTTCTTC. The V and J genes are TRBV4-1 and TRBJ2-1; D is tentatively TRBD1 or TRBD2 (6 bases each). The length of the CDR3 is 17 residues. CDR1 is MGHRA and CDR2 is YSYEKL in the germline V gene. V lost 6 bases and J 5 bases, leaving 23 bases between the germline ends.

The chain is built from TRBV3-1 (or the pseudogene TRBV3-2) and TRBJ2-7, with D uncertain. Germline-derived CDR1 and CDR2 are LGHDT and YNNKEL (reference sequence). CDR3 length equals 14 residues. V lost 0 bases and J lost 2, with 8 bases in between. CDR3 DNA sequence: TGTGCCAGCAGCCAAGAATGGATGCCCTACGAGCAGTACTTC. Its protein product is CASSQEWMPYEQYF.

V is TRBV5-8 and J is TRBJ1-5, with 7 positions matching TRBD1. In germline, CDR1 is SGHTS, CDR2 YDEGEE. After removal of 2 bases from V and 6 bases from J, the junction contained 8 bases not matched to a gene. The CDR3 extends over 15 amino acids. The CDR3 sequence is CASSFWDRGSQPQHF. The CDR3 DNA follows: TGTGCCAGCAGCTTTTGGGACAGAGGCTCTCAGCCCCAGCATTTT.

The chain combines TRBV7-9 with TRBJ2-5, with 7 positions matching TRBD1. This CDR3 has 15 amino acids. Germline V gene lookup returns CDR1 SEHNR and CDR2 FQNEAQ (reference sequence). V dropped 4 bases and J dropped 2; count of bases not matched to a gene: 7. The CDR3 DNA reads TGTGCCAGCAGCTCCCTACAGGGACAGCAAGAGACCCAGTACTTC. Protein product: CASSSLQGQQETQYF.

This clone appeared once. The chain recombines TRBV7-9 with TRBJ2-2, with D possibly being TRBD2 (6 bases). The germline gives CDR1 SEHNR, CDR2 FQNEAQ (reference sequence). V lost 2 bases and J lost 6, with 19 bases in between. The CDR3 has 17 residues. The CDR3 reads CASSLTLGTSRPGELFF. CDR3 nucleotides: TGTGCCAGCAGCTTAACTCTTGGGACTTCCCGTCCCGGGGAGCTGTTTTTT.

The chain uses TRBV10-3 and TRBJ1-3; D not resolved. This CDR3 comprises 13 residues. CDR1 and CDR2 (germline): ENHRY, SYGVKD. Trimming shortened V by 7 bases and J by 0 bases, and 7 bases separated the two germline ends. CDR3 residues: CAIMESSGNTIYF. CDR3 nucleotide sequence: TGTGCCATCATGGAGTCCTCTGGAAACACCATATATTTT.

J is TRBJ1-1 and V is TRBV7-9; no firm D call. Germline loops: CDR1 SEHNR, CDR2 FQNEAQ (reference sequence). The CDR3 is 13 residues long. V gave up 0 bases and J gave up 7 bases, with 9 bases separating them. CDR3 region: CASSLALGLEAFF. DNA for the CDR3: TGTGCCAGCAGCTTAGCGCTGGGCCTTGAAGCTTTCTTT.

The chain links TRBV21-1 to TRBJ1-4. TRBV21-1 is termed a pseudogene. The CDR3 is 12 residues long. CDR3 loop: CASSIPRGKLFF. As DNA, the CDR3 is TGTGCCAGCAGCATTCCGAGGGGAAAACTGTTTTTT.

The chain employs TRBV11-2 and TRBJ1-1; weak D call: TRBD1 (5 bases). Per germline, CDR1 SGHAT and CDR2 FQNNGV. The CDR3 totals 15 residues. The V end was cut by 5 bases, the J end by 0 bases, with 13 bases between. This CDR3 is CASSGGGSMNTEAFF. In DNA form, the CDR3 reads TGTGCCAGCAGCGGGGGAGGGTCAATGAACACTGAAGCTTTCTTT.

The chain uses TRBV11-2 and TRBJ2-3; no reliable D call. CDR1 and CDR2 from the germline V gene are SGHAT and FQNNGV. This CDR3 comprises 12 residues. V shed 6 bases and J shed 5 bases, with 9 bases lying between them. The CDR3 region is CASRGKGDTQYF. CDR3 bases: TGTGCCAGCAGGGGGAAGGGAGATACGCAGTATTTT.

The chain uses TRBV5-6 and TRBJ1-4, with D possibly being TRBD1 (6 bases). V gave up 2 bases and J gave up 1 base, with 18 bases separating them. The germline V gene encodes CDR1 SGHDT and CDR2 YYEEEE. The CDR3 loop spans 18 amino acids. CDR3 sequence (DNA): TGTGCCAGCAGCTTTTCTGCGGGGGGCACGGGAACTAATGAAAAACTGTTTTTT. This codes for CASSFSAGGTGTNEKLFF.

The chain joins TRBV5-1 to TRBJ2-7, with D unresolved. CDR3 length equals 12 residues. The V and J ends lost 3 bases and 0 bases respectively, with 4 bases between them. The germline V gene encodes CDR1 SGHRS and CDR2 YFSETQ. The CDR3 spells CASSSPSYEQYF. DNA of the CDR3: TGCGCCAGCAGCTCCCCCTCCTACGAGCAGTACTTC.

The chain links TRBV19 to TRBJ1-1, with 8 bases that match TRBD1. The CDR3 covers 14 residues. Germline CDR1 LNHDA, CDR2 SQIVND (reference sequence). J was trimmed by 11 bases and V by 3 bases; bases with no gene match: 11. CDR3 sequence: CASSIPAGGWRAFF. The CDR3 DNA reads TGTGCCAGTAGTATCCCGGCAGGGGGCTGGCGGGCTTTCTTT.

The chain recombines TRBV28 with TRBJ1-2; D ambiguous. CDR1 and CDR2 (germline): MDHEN, SYDVKM. The CDR3 loop spans 15 amino acids. V lost 2 bases and J 3 bases, leaving 13 bases between the germline ends. The CDR3 region has the DNA TGTGCCAGCAGTTTAATCGGGGAATTGGACTATGGCTACACCTTC. Translating it yields CASSLIGELDYGYTF.

V and J are TRBV6-2 or TRBV6-3 and TRBJ2-7, with 8 bases lining up with TRBD1. Germline V gives CDR1 MNHEY, CDR2 SVGEGT. The V and J ends lost 2 bases and 0 bases, in that order; junction bases with no gene match: 6. The length of the CDR3 is 16 residues. The CDR3 sequence is CASSYDGDRPSYEQYF. The DNA of the CDR3 is TGTGCCAGCAGTTACGACGGGGACAGGCCCTCCTACGAGCAGTACTTC.

V and J are TRBV21-1 and TRBJ1-3. TRBV21-1 is annotated as a pseudogene. The CDR3 runs 10 residues. In DNA, the CDR3 is TGTGCCAGCAGCAAAAACACCATATATTTT. Translating gives CASSKNTIYF.

The genes are TRBV5-6 and TRBJ1-3; tentatively, D is TRBD1 (5 bases). Trimming left V 4 bases short and J 6 bases short, with 17 bases between. CDR3 length: 15 residues. CDR1 and CDR2 from the germline V gene are SGHDT and YYEEEE. The CDR3 region is CASSEPDSFLNTIYF. In nucleotides, the CDR3 is TGTGCCAGCAGCGAACCAGACAGCTTCCTAAACACCATATATTTT.

The chain has TRBV9 and TRBJ1-5, with 7 bases lining up with TRBD1. This CDR3 is 15 amino acids long. Germline trimming cut 3 bases from V and 0 bases from J; bases unmatched to any gene: 3. Germline CDR1 SGDLS, CDR2 YYNGEE. The CDR3, as DNA: TGTGCCAGCAGCGACGGGGACAGTAGCAATCAGCCCCAGCATTTT. Its protein product is CASSDGDSSNQPQHF.

The chain uses TRBV10-3 and TRBJ2-7; D call uncertain. The CDR3 sequence is 12 residues long. CDR1 ENHRY and CDR2 SYGVKD come from the germline V gene. V was cut by 0 bases and J by 6 bases, with 6 bases left in between. The CDR3 nucleotides are TGTGCCATCAGTGAGTCTGTGGGCGAGCAGTACTTC. It is translated as CAISESVGEQYF.

The V gene is TRBV9, the J gene TRBJ2-1, with 9 positions matching TRBD1. The CDR3 covers 15 residues. Germline loops: CDR1 SGDLS, CDR2 YYNGEE. V shed 6 bases and J 8 bases; nucleotides not matched to a gene: 12. The CDR3 region has the DNA TGTGCCAGCAACGACAAACAGGGGGCGTTTGATGAGCAGTTCTTC. It translates to CASNDKQGAFDEQFF.

V gene TRBV7-9 combines with J gene TRBJ1-3; 7 bases align to TRBD1. The CDR3 has 14 residues. In germline, CDR1 is SEHNR, CDR2 FQNEAQ (reference sequence). The V and J ends lost 5 bases and 2 bases, in that order; junction bases with no gene match: 3. CDR3 bases: TGTGCCAGCAGCCCAAGGGGGCCTGGAAACACCATATATTTT. Residues: CASSPRGPGNTIYF. Full variable domain (rest looked up from reference TRBV7-9 and TRBJ1-3): DTGVSQNPRHKITKRGQNVTFRCDPISEHNRLYWYRQTLGQGPEFLTYFQNEAQLEKSRLLSDRFSAERPKGSFSTLEIQRTEQGDSAMYLCASSPRGPGNTIYFGEGSWLTVV.

The V gene is TRBV7-9, the J gene TRBJ2-2; 10 bases fit TRBD2. With V trimmed by 5 bases and J by 0 bases, 6 bases remained unmatched. CDR1 SEHNR and CDR2 FQNEAQ come from the germline V gene (reference sequence). The CDR3 is 17 amino acids. The CDR3 bases are TGTGCCAGCAGCCCCGCGGGACTAGCGCCGAACACCGGGGAGCTGTTTTTT. Protein: CASSPAGLAPNTGELFF.

V gene TRBV27 combines with J gene TRBJ1-5, with D perhaps matching TRBD1 (5 bases). CDR1 is MNHEY, CDR2 SMNVEV, per germline (reference sequence). The CDR3 is 15 residues long. V gave up 10 bases and J gave up 0 bases, with 16 bases separating them. CDR3 nucleotide sequence: TGTGCCACCCGTACAGGCACTCATAGCAATCAGCCCCAGCATTTT. Translated: CATRTGTHSNQPQHF.

About this clone: The sample carries other DNA sequences with the same CDR3. The rearrangement links TRBV29-1 to TRBJ1-1; D is perhaps TRBD1 (6 bases). Per the germline V gene, CDR1 is SQVTM and CDR2 is ANQGSEA. The CDR3 runs 13 residues. The V and J ends lost 6 bases and 0 bases respectively, with 11 bases between them. The CDR3 coding sequence is TGCAGCGTGGCGAGGGGGTTGAACACTGAAGCTTTCTTT. Its translation: CSVARGLNTEAFF. The complete variable domain, with remaining parts taken from reference TRBV29-1 and TRBJ1-1, reads SAVISQKPSRDICQRGTSLTIQCQVDSQVTMMFWYRQQPGQSLTLIATANQGSEATYESGFVIDKFPISRPNLTFSTLTVSNMSPEDSSIYLCSVARGLNTEAFFGQGTRLTVV.

The chain employs TRBV6-1 and TRBJ1-1; no clear D. The germline gives CDR1 MNHNS, CDR2 SASEGT. The CDR3 runs to 15 residues. Trimming stripped 3 bases from V and 0 bases from J, with 11 bases between. The CDR3, as DNA: TGTGCCAGCAGTGAGAGACGGGGATTGAACACTGAAGCTTTCTTT. Translating gives CASSERRGLNTEAFF.